This TCR beta chain was identified during a study of blood T cells in healthy people across ages. For the second PCR, which ran for 7 to 11 cycles, a sample-barcoded 5' primer and a J-beta primer mix were used. TCRdb reprocessed the 5' RACE reads with MiXCR, giving one entry per CDR3 protein. The sample holds roughly 1.5 million distinct CDR3 sequences; roughly 43% are singletons and the top ten take approximately 4%. CDR3 size: 16 residues. V lost 2 bases, J lost 6 bases, and 8 bases stayed unmatched. Looked up from germline, CDR1 is KGHDR and CDR2 is SFDVKD. Sample donors were healthy Caucasian individuals that came from Russia, aged about 6 to 100. With respect to this clonotype: Its specificity is unknown.

Study-wide results and limits: Significant beta diversity loss was already apparent by age roughly 40, declining roughly linearly. Long-lived and aged donors differed, with more naive CD4+ cells and higher diversity in the long-lived.

The chain employs TRBV24-1 and TRBJ2-2, with 7 nucleotides matching TRBD1. Input material: blood. The receptor was derived from a woman aged 18-29 years in good health. CDR3 protein: CATSDSRRGFAGELFF. CDR3 nucleotide sequence: TGTGCCACCAGTGATTCTCGCAGGGGGTTCGCCGGGGAGCTGTTTTTT.